This TCR beta chain came from a study of spatial heterogeneity in lung cancer. Regarding time point: sample taken at primary tumor resection. Via MiXCR, TCRdb re-called the 5' RACE reads, giving one row per CDR3 protein. The table records 9,500 to 14,000 distinct CDR3 sequences, more than 3% of them present only once. This clonotype is medium-sized in the sample. The clonotype was recovered from a female donor with early-stage non-small cell lung cancer. Sequenced material: PBMCs, taken at surgery.

Here the CDR3 reads CASSVSQGSYEQYF. The CDR3 DNA follows: TGTGCCAGCAGCGTGAGCCAGGGCAGCTACGAGCAGTACTTC. The V gene is TRBV7-9, the J gene TRBJ2-7, with D maybe TRBD1 (5 bases). CDR1 is SEHNR, CDR2 FQNEAQ, per germline (reference sequence). Trimming cost V 5 bases and J 3 bases, with 14 bases left between them. This CDR3 has 14 amino acids.